The 13 T cell receptor beta chains below all came from one sample that was sequenced in a study of blood T cell repertoires in COVID-19. Some clones are missing from TCRdb's copy, which holds only in-frame ones; the method was immunoSEQ multiplex PCR. The table lists 130,000 to 150,000 clones, 78% of them singletons. The specimen sequenced was peripheral blood. The source is a woman between 55 and 75 years old with acute or convalescent COVID-19.

V is TRBV7-2 and J is TRBJ2-1; a possible D gene is TRBD2 (5 bases). The CDR3 is 17 residues long. V was clipped by 4 bases and J by 1 base, with 17 bases between them. Germline V CDR1 and CDR2: SGHTA, FQGNSA. The CDR3 bases are TGTGCCAGCAGCTCGTCGCTTTGGCGGGCGTCCTACAATGAGCAGTTCTTC. It translates to CASSSSLWRASYNEQFF. Complete variable domain (other parts from reference TRBV7-2 and TRBJ2-1): GAGVSQSPSNKVTEKGKDVELRCDPISGHTALYWYRQSLGQGLEFLIYFQGNSAPDKSGLPSDRFSAERTGGSVSTLTIQRTQQEDSAVYLCASSSSLWRASYNEQFFGPGTRLTVL.

V is TRBV12-3 or TRBV12-4 and J is TRBJ2-1; TRBD1 aligns across 8 bases. The CDR3 runs 13 residues. Trimming cost V 6 bases and J 13 bases; bases outside gene matches: 11. The chain's CDR3 is CASSYQGAKRQFF. CDR3 nucleotides: TGTGCCAGCAGCTACCAGGGGGCAAAAAGACAGTTCTTC.

V and J are TRBV9 and TRBJ2-7; 10 bases match TRBD2. V was pared by 4 bases and J by 4 bases, with 14 bases of the junction left unmatched. The CDR3 has 17 residues. Looked up from germline, CDR1 is SGDLS and CDR2 is YYNGEE. The CDR3 spells CASSLGSASGSNYEQYF. The CDR3 DNA follows: TGTGCCAGCAGCCTGGGGTCGGCTAGCGGGAGCAATTACGAGCAGTACTTC. Drawing the rest from reference TRBV9 and TRBJ2-7, the complete variable domain is DSGVTQTPKHLITATGQRVTLRCSPRSGDLSVYWYQQSLDQGLQFLIQYYNGEERAKGNILERFSAQQFPDLHSELNLSSLELGDSALYFCASSLGSASGSNYEQYFGPGTRLTVT.

This clone turned up a few times. This rearrangement joins TRBV16 to TRBJ2-1; 9 nucleotides agree with TRBD1. The CDR3 consists of 16 residues. Germline loops: CDR1 KGHSY, CDR2 FQNENV. Germline trimming cut 0 bases from V and 7 bases from J; bases unmatched to any gene: 7. As DNA, the CDR3 is TGTGCCAGCAGCCAATCGACAGGGACAGGGCAGAATGAGCAGTTCTTC. This encodes CASSQSTGTGQNEQFF.

The rearrangement links TRBV10-2 to TRBJ1-2; 9 positions agree with TRBD1. The CDR3 runs to 15 residues. V trimming: 5 bases; J trimming: 4 bases; junction bases outside the gene matches: 8. Germline CDR1 reads WSHSY; CDR2 reads SAAADI. DNA of the CDR3: TGCGCCAGCAGTAAGAACAAACAGGGGGCCTATGGCTACACCTTC. Its translation: CASSKNKQGAYGYTF.

This clone has a handful of counts. The V call is TRBV3-1 (or the pseudogene TRBV3-2), the J call TRBJ1-1; D is undetermined. Trimming cost V 4 bases and J 4 bases, with 7 bases left between them. This CDR3 has 12 amino acids. Germline loops: CDR1 LGHDT, CDR2 YNNKEL (reference sequence). CDR3 region: CASSRGFTEAFF. The DNA for the CDR3 is TGTGCCAGCAGCCGCGGTTTCACTGAAGCTTTCTTT.

The chain combines TRBV5-1 with TRBJ2-1; 10 bases map to TRBD2. Germline V gene data show CDR1 as SGHRS and CDR2 as YFSETQ. The CDR3 has 15 amino acids. The J segment lost 9 bases and the V segment lost 5 bases, leaving 11 bases of the junction unmatched. The CDR3 DNA reads as TGCGCCAGCAGGGTTGGGCTAGCGGGAGCGGTTGAGCAGTTCTTC. Translating gives CASRVGLAGAVEQFF. The whole variable domain, remainder taken from reference TRBV5-1 and TRBJ2-1, is KAGVTQTPRYLIKTRGQQVTLSCSPISGHRSVSWYQQTPGQGLQFLFEYFSETQRNKGNFPGRFSGRQFSNSRSEMNVSTLELGDSALYLCASRVGLAGAVEQFFGPGTRLTVL.

V gene TRBV6-6 combines with J gene TRBJ2-7; TRBD1 matches 7 bases. With 1 base clipped from V and 6 bases from J, the junction kept 6 bases outside the gene matches. The CDR3 contains 14 residues. Germline V gene data show CDR1 as MNHNY and CDR2 as SVGAGI (reference sequence). CDR3 sequence (DNA): TGTGCCAGCAGTTACTTGCGCAGGGACAGCGAGCAGTACTTC. This sequence encodes CASSYLRRDSEQYF.

The J gene is TRBJ1-2, the V gene TRBV5-1, with D hard to call. Trimming removed 0 bases from V and 4 bases from J, with 7 bases in between. The CDR3 sequence is 13 residues long. CDR1 is SGHRS and CDR2 is YFSETQ in the germline V gene. CDR3 residues: CASSLGGLYGYTF. DNA for the CDR3: TGCGCCAGCAGCTTGGGAGGACTCTATGGCTACACCTTC.

The rearrangement joins TRBV5-1 to TRBJ1-1; TRBD1 matches at 8 bases. Germline values: CDR1 SGHRS, CDR2 YFSETQ. The junction had 8 bases not matched to a gene; V was cut back by 2 bases and J by 2 bases. CDR3 length equals 16 residues. Here the CDR3 reads CASSLPGQGGNTEAFF. CDR3 sequence (DNA): TGCGCCAGCAGCTTACCAGGACAGGGAGGAAACACTGAAGCTTTCTTT.

V is TRBV10-3 and J is TRBJ2-7; 12 bases are shared with TRBD1. The CDR3 is 14 amino acids. The germline V gene encodes CDR1 ENHRY and CDR2 SYGVKD. With 9 bases clipped from V and 4 bases from J, the junction kept 7 bases outside the gene matches. The chain's CDR3 is CAIRWGQGAYEQYF. In DNA form, the CDR3 reads TGTGCCATTCGCTGGGGACAGGGGGCTTACGAGCAGTACTTC.

The rearrangement links TRBV19 to TRBJ1-5; D gene uncertain. Germline V lookup: CDR1 LNHDA, CDR2 SQIVND (reference sequence). The germline V and J ends were trimmed by 5 bases and 2 bases, with 10 bases remaining between them. The CDR3 runs 14 residues. CDR3 amino acids: CASSSPFGNQPQHF. The CDR3 DNA sequence: TGTGCCAGTAGTTCCCCGTTTGGCAATCAGCCCCAGCATTTT.

The V and J genes are TRBV28 and TRBJ2-7, with 9 bases identical to TRBD1. The CDR3 length is 14 residues. The V gene's germline CDR1 is MDHEN and CDR2 SYDVKM. V lost 5 bases, J lost 11 bases, and 13 bases stayed unmatched. The CDR3, as DNA: TGTGCCAGCAGTCCCCCCGGTGGGACAGGGTGGAAGTACTTC. Its translation is CASSPPGGTGWKYF.